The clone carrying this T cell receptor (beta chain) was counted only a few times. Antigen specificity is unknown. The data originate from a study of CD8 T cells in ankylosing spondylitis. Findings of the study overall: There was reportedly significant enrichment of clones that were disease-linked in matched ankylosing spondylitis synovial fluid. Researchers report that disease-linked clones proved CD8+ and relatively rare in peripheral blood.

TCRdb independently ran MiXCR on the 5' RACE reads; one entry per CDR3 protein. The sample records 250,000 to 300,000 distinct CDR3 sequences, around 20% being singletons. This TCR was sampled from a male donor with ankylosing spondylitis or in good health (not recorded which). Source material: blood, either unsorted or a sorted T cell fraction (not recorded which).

The CDR3 DNA is TGTGCCAGAGGAACCCACAGGGTCACCGGGGAGCTGTTTTTT. Its translation is CARGTHRVTGELFF. The V gene is TRBV9, the J gene TRBJ2-2, with D possibly TRBD1 on 6 matching bases. The germline V and J ends were trimmed by 8 bases and 4 bases, with 15 bases remaining between them. The V gene's germline CDR1 is SGDLS and CDR2 YYNGEE. This CDR3 contains 14 residues.